These T cell receptor beta chains were read from a single sample in a study of blood T cell repertoires in COVID-19. Assay: immunoSEQ multiplex PCR; the TCRdb copy retains only in-frame clones and omits some. The sample yields 490,000 or so clones, 75% to 90% seen once. Sample: PBMCs or T cells enriched from blood (not recorded which). The origin of the receptors is a woman aged 55-75 years who had recovered from COVID-19. Both conserved end residues are part of each CDR3. Each record gives: D gene, V gene, J gene, CDR3 DNA, CDR3 protein. D genes are given only for firm matches.

TRBD2	TRBV5-1	TRBJ2-1	TGCGCCAGCAGCACTCTAGCGGGGGGGCCCAATGAGCAGTTCTTC	CASSTLAGGPNEQFF
TRBD1	TRBV5-4	TRBJ1-4	TGTGCCAGCAGCCCGACAGGGGCAACTAATGAAAAACTGTTTTTT	CASSPTGATNEKLFF
TRBD1	TRBV2	TRBJ1-5	TGTGCCAGCAGTGGGACAGGGGGCGGTGGGTATCAGCCCCAGCATTTT	CASSGTGGGGYQPQHF
NA	TRBV12-5	TRBJ2-1	TGTGCTAGTGGTTTGGGGGGTGTGCAGGGACAAAGCTCCTACAATGAGCAGTTCTTC	CASGLGGVQGQSSYNEQFF
NA	TRBV24-1	TRBJ2-1	TGTGCCACCAGTGATTTCAGGGTACAGAGCCTTGGGAATGAGCAGTTCTTC	CATSDFRVQSLGNEQFF
NA	TRBV18	TRBJ1-1	TGTGCCAGCTCACCAGCTACAGGGAGAACCGTTGAAGCTTTCTTT	CASSPATGRTVEAFF
NA	TRBV6-5	TRBJ1-3	TGTGCCAGCAGTTCACCACGGGCAGGGACTGGAAACACCATATATTTT	CASSSPRAGTGNTIYF
TRBD1	TRBV7-6	TRBJ1-5	TGTGCCAGCAGCTTACGGGCTTGGACAGGGCTTCATCAGCCCCAGCATTTT	CASSLRAWTGLHQPQHF
NA	TRBV6-5	TRBJ1-4	TGTGCCAGCAGATTTCTAACTGGATACAGTGAAAAACTGTTTTTT	CASRFLTGYSEKLFF
NA	TRBV12-3/TRBV12-4	TRBJ1-6	TGTGCCAGCACTCGGACCAATTCGGGGACCCTCCACTTT	CASTRTNSGTLHF
NA	TRBV24-1	TRBJ2-2	TGTGCCACCAGTGATTTTTTCAGCGCGAACACCGGGGAGCTGTTTTTT	CATSDFFSANTGELFF
TRBD1	TRBV27	TRBJ2-1	TGTGCCAGCAGTTCATCGGGACAGGGGGCGATTGAGCAGTTCTTC	CASSSSGQGAIEQFF
NA	TRBV6-1	TRBJ1-4	TGTGCCAGCAGTGAGGGAGGCTTGGGTGAAAAACTGTTTTTT	CASSEGGLGEKLFF
TRBD1	TRBV29-1	TRBJ1-3	TGCAGCGTTGGTGCAGGGGGGTACGAAAACACCATATATTTT	CSVGAGGYENTIYF
NA	TRBV5-1	TRBJ2-2	TGCGCCAGCACTAACAGGACAAACACCGGGGAGCTGTTTTTT	CASTNRTNTGELFF